This record looks at one TCR beta chain sequence and its context. V trimming: 2 bases; J trimming: 3 bases; junction bases outside the gene matches: 4. The CDR3 consists of 15 residues. Germline CDR1 and CDR2: SGHDT and YYEEEE. This sample was taken from a study of blood T cell repertoires in COVID-19. Study-wide background: T cells, B-cell-depleted T cells, or PBMCs provided the cDNA or gDNA that served as material.

Method: immunoSEQ multiplex PCR; TCRdb's copy keeps in-frame clones and lacks some. This table holds a few hundred thousand clones, around 87% found once. The chain couples TRBV5-6 to TRBJ2-5; 10 bases agree with TRBD1. This TCR was sampled from a man younger than 40 in a cohort exposed to, infected with or recovered from COVID-19 (not recorded which). Sequenced sample: PBMCs or T cells enriched from blood (not recorded which). CDR3 protein: CASSFRTGGEETQYF. CDR3 sequence (DNA): TGTGCCAGCAGCTTCCGGACAGGGGGGGAAGAGACCCAGTACTTC. The full variable domain, with the rest looked up from reference TRBV5-6 and TRBJ2-5, is DAGVTQSPTHLIKTRGQQVTLRCSPKSGHDTVSWYQQALGQGPQFIFQYYEEEERQRGNFPDRFSGHQFPNYSSELNVNALLLGDSALYLCASSFRTGGEETQYFGPGTRLLVL.